This is a list of T cell receptor beta chains from one sample in a study of blood T cell repertoires in COVID-19. Sequencing used immunoSEQ multiplex PCR; TCRdb keeps in-frame clones, though not all of them. The sample lists about 64,000 clones, around 86% seen once, with approximately 3% in the top ten. The specimen sequenced was peripheral blood. Receptors originate from a man over 45 with active COVID-19. The CDR3 runs from the conserved cysteine through the conserved F or W. A D gene is named only where the DNA matches it firmly. A row's size may be missing; if present it is once, few, many or a size class.

D gene	clone size	J gene	V gene	CDR3 DNA	CDR3 protein
TRBD1	.	TRBJ1-2	TRBV5-1	TGCGCCAGCAGCTTGGCCGGACAGGGGGTAGGCGGCACCTTC	CASSLAGQGVGGTF
.	.	TRBJ1-6	TRBV9	TGTGCCAGCAGCCCGGACTGGAGCTCCTATAATTCACCCCTCCACTTT	CASSPDWSSYNSPLHF
TRBD1	.	TRBJ1-4	TRBV15	TGTGCCACCAGCAGGGACAGGGTCGGGAGTGGAAAACTGTTTTTT	CATSRDRVGSGKLFF
.	.	TRBJ1-4	TRBV6-2/TRBV6-3	TGTGCCAGCAGTTACCTAGAGGGTGAAAAACTGTTTTTT	CASSYLEGEKLFF
.	.	TRBJ2-4	TRBV4-1	TGCGCCAGCAGCCCGACGCACGGAGAAACGGGTCAGTACTTC	CASSPTHGETGQYF
.	.	TRBJ1-2	TRBV2	TGTGCCAGCAGTGAAAGGTTCAGGGGTAACTATGGCTACACCTTC	CASSERFRGNYGYTF
.	.	TRBJ2-2	TRBV3-1/TRBV3-2	TGTGCCAGCACCGACTTGGGGAACACCGGGGAGCTGTTTTTT	CASTDLGNTGELFF
.	.	TRBJ2-5	TRBV6-2/TRBV6-3	TGTGCCAGCAGCCCTCCCGGGACCCAGTACTTC	CASSPPGTQYF
.	.	TRBJ2-3	TRBV5-1	TGCGCCAGCAGCCCCCTGGAGAGCACAGATACGCAGTATTTT	CASSPLESTDTQYF
.	few	TRBJ1-2	TRBV30	TGTGCCTGGACCCCATTCCGAGGGGACTTTCTTGAGCCGAGGTATGGCTACACCTTC	CAWTPFRGDFLEPRYGYTF
.	.	TRBJ1-1	TRBV28	TGTGCCAGCATTCCACAGGCGAACACTGAAGCTTTCTTT	CASIPQANTEAFF
TRBD2	.	TRBJ2-7	TRBV28	TGTGCCAGCAGGAAAGCGGGAGCGGGCGAGCAGTACTTC	CASRKAGAGEQYF
TRBD2	.	TRBJ2-1	TRBV14	TGTGCCAGCATGGGGCGGGGGGATTCCTACAATGAGCAGTTCTTC	CASMGRGDSYNEQFF
.	.	TRBJ1-1	TRBV28	TGTGCCAGCAGGCCAGGAAGACAGGCGAACACTGAAGCTTTCTTT	CASRPGRQANTEAFF
TRBD1	.	TRBJ1-1	TRBV4-1	TGCGCCAGCAGCCCCACAGGGACAGGGTCGAACACTGAAGCTTTCTTT	CASSPTGTGSNTEAFF
TRBD1	.	TRBJ2-2	TRBV4-1	TGCGCCAGCAGCCAAGATGCGGGACAGGGCACCGGGGAGCTGTTTTTT	CASSQDAGQGTGELFF
.	few	TRBJ1-6	TRBV19	TGTGCCAGTAGTATCGGGGGGCGATATAATTCACCCCTCCACTTT	CASSIGGRYNSPLHF
.	.	TRBJ2-7	TRBV11-2	TGTGCCAGCAGCTCACTCTACGAGCAGTACTTC	CASSSLYEQYF
.	.	TRBJ2-2	TRBV6-5	TGTGCCAGCAGCCGGACCGGGGAGCTGTTTTTT	CASSRTGELFF
TRBD2	once	TRBJ2-1	TRBV13	TGTGCCAGCAGCACGGGACTAGCGGGGGGGGATGAGCAGTTCTTC	CASSTGLAGGDEQFF
TRBD2	.	TRBJ2-5	TRBV5-1	TGCGCCAGCAGCTTGGGGGAGGGTCTCCAAGAGACCCAGTACTTC	CASSLGEGLQETQYF
.	.	TRBJ1-6	TRBV18	TGTGCCAGCTCACCACCTGAGTCACCCCTCCACTTT	CASSPPESPLHF
.	.	TRBJ1-6	TRBV19	TGTGCCAGTAGTCTCCCGGGACAAGGAATTTCACCCCTCCACTTT	CASSLPGQGISPLHF
TRBD2	.	TRBJ2-3	TRBV7-6	TGTGCCAGCAGCATTAGCGGGGATACGCAGTATTTT	CASSISGDTQYF
.	.	TRBJ2-5	TRBV7-2	TGTGCCAGCAGCTTAACAGCATTTGAAGAGACCCAGTACTTC	CASSLTAFEETQYF
.	.	TRBJ1-1	TRBV3-1/TRBV3-2	TGTGCCTCTAGGGGGGGGACTGAAGCTTTCTTT	CASRGGTEAFF
.	.	TRBJ1-1	TRBV18	TGTGCCAGCTCAGGGCAGCAGCCCAACGCTGAAGCTTTCTTT	CASSGQQPNAEAFF
.	.	TRBJ2-2	TRBV12-2	TGTGCAAGTCGCTTAATTCAGGGGTCTCGCGGGGAGCTGTTTTTT	CASRLIQGSRGELFF
TRBD1	once	TRBJ1-1	TRBV6-5	TGTGCCAGCAGTTTCGGACAGGGTCGTGGGGTTGGCGGAGCTTTCTTT	CASSFGQGRGVGGAFF
.	.	TRBJ1-1	TRBV10-3	TGTGCCATCAGTTCAGAGGTGACGGACACTGAAGCTTTCTTT	CAISSEVTDTEAFF
TRBD1	.	TRBJ1-3	TRBV7-2	TGTGCCAGCAGCCTAGGCGGGACAGGGGTTAGGACCATATATTTT	CASSLGGTGVRTIYF
.	.	TRBJ2-3	TRBV6-2/TRBV6-3	TGTGCCAGCAGTTTCACTGGCGGATCAGATACGCAGTATTTT	CASSFTGGSDTQYF
TRBD1	.	TRBJ2-5	TRBV5-1	TGCGCCAGCAGCTTGACGCAGGGGGCAGAGACCCAGTACTTC	CASSLTQGAETQYF
.	once	TRBJ2-2	TRBV9	TGTGCCAGCAGCGTAGGTGGAGAATCAACCGGGGAGCTGTTTTTT	CASSVGGESTGELFF
TRBD1	.	TRBJ1-2	TRBV2	TGTGCCAGCAGTCCGCAGGGGGAATTCGGAGGCTACACCTTC	CASSPQGEFGGYTF
.	.	TRBJ2-3	TRBV3-1/TRBV3-2	TGTGCCAGCAGCCATCACCAAGGGGGGGAGGCAGATACGCAGTATTTT	CASSHHQGGEADTQYF
TRBD2	.	TRBJ2-1	TRBV6-2/TRBV6-3	TGTGCCAGCAGTTATGACGGGAGCGGGGGTGAGCAGTTCTTC	CASSYDGSGGEQFF
TRBD2	.	TRBJ2-5	TRBV3-1/TRBV3-2	TGTGCCAGCAGCCAACAGGGACTAGCGGGGGCGGAGACCCAGTACTTC	CASSQQGLAGAETQYF
.	.	TRBJ1-6	TRBV6-6	TGTGCCAGCAGCCCCGACAGAAATTCACCCCTCCACTTT	CASSPDRNSPLHF
TRBD1	.	TRBJ2-3	TRBV6-5	TGTGCCAGCAACCCGGGACAGGGTTATTCAGATACGCAGTATTTT	CASNPGQGYSDTQYF
.	.	TRBJ2-5	TRBV7-3	TGTGCCAGCAGCTTATATGCAGGCCAAGAGACCCAGTACTTC	CASSLYAGQETQYF
.	.	TRBJ1-2	TRBV19	TGTGCCAGTAGTCACGACAGGCGCGGCTACACCTTC	CASSHDRRGYTF
.	.	TRBJ1-3	TRBV9	TGTGCCAGCAGCGTGGAGGTACGAGAGTTTGGAGGTCGGACCCCCTCTGGAAACACCATATATTTT	CASSVEVREFGGRTPSGNTIYF
.	.	TRBJ2-3	TRBV5-1	TGCGCCAGCAGCTTGGCCGAGGGATACACAGATACGCAGTATTTT	CASSLAEGYTDTQYF
TRBD2	.	TRBJ2-7	TRBV5-5	TGTGCCAGCAGTTTTAGCGGGAGCTCGTTCTACGAGCAGTACTTC	CASSFSGSSFYEQYF
.	.	TRBJ2-7	TRBV11-3	TGTGCCAGCAGCTTGGAGAGGCAAGCCGAGCAGTACTTC	CASSLERQAEQYF
.	.	TRBJ1-2	TRBV6-1	TGTGCCAGCAGTGAAGTCAAGGCCCAGGACTACACCTTC	CASSEVKAQDYTF
TRBD2	.	TRBJ2-5	TRBV30	TGTGCTGCGATGACTAGCGGAGGGGCGGAGACCCAGTACTTC	CAAMTSGGAETQYF
TRBD1	.	TRBJ2-1	TRBV19	TGTGCCAGTAGACGACAGGGGGCATGGGATGAGCAGTTCTTC	CASRRQGAWDEQFF
.	.	TRBJ2-1	TRBV7-9	TGTGCCAGCAGCTTAGTGGGCGGGGTCTACAATGAGCAGTTCTTC	CASSLVGGVYNEQFF
TRBD1	.	TRBJ1-1	TRBV19	TGTGCCAGTAGTAGGGACAGGTCGAACACTGAAGCTTTCTTT	CASSRDRSNTEAFF
TRBD1	.	TRBJ2-1	TRBV19	TGTGCCAGTAGAAGGACAGGGCCAGATGGCAATGAGCAGTTCTTC	CASRRTGPDGNEQFF
.	.	TRBJ2-7	TRBV3-1/TRBV3-2	TGTGCCAGCAGCCATGGACGGGCGGGGGAGCAGTACTTC	CASSHGRAGEQYF
TRBD2	.	TRBJ2-7	TRBV4-2	TGTGCCAGCAGCTTAAGACTAGCGGGAGGCCTGGTGAGCTCCTACGAGCAGTACTTC	CASSLRLAGGLVSSYEQYF
TRBD2	.	TRBJ2-3	TRBV7-6	TGTGCCAGCAGCGACGACGGACTAGCGGGGGAGGATACGCAGTATTTT	CASSDDGLAGEDTQYF
TRBD2	.	TRBJ2-3	TRBV10-3	TGTGCCATCAGTGGGCTAGCGGGAGGTGGAAGTTTAGATACGCAGTATTTT	CAISGLAGGGSLDTQYF
TRBD1	.	TRBJ1-3	TRBV7-9	TGTGCCAGCAGCCGTCAGGGGGAGTTAAACACCATATATTTT	CASSRQGELNTIYF
.	.	TRBJ1-4	TRBV7-9	TGTGCCAGCAGCTTAGCGCGGGGGGTAGGGAATGAAAAACTGTTTTTT	CASSLARGVGNEKLFF
.	.	TRBJ2-3	TRBV6-5	TGTGCCAGCAGTTACGAGTCGACAGATACGCAGTATTTT	CASSYESTDTQYF
.	.	TRBJ2-7	TRBV4-3	TGCGCCAGCAGCCCCCTAGGTAGGGGGTACGAGCAGTACTTC	CASSPLGRGYEQYF